These T cell receptor beta chains were read from a single sample in a study of CD8 T cells in Susac syndrome. From the immunoSEQ multiplex PCR reads, TCRdb called clonotypes with MiXCR, one entry per CDR3 protein. The sample yields fewer than 250,000 distinct CDR3 sequences, 92% seen once. Sequenced: CD8+ T cells from PBMCs. These receptors came from a human donor with multiple sclerosis. Each CDR3 is given with its conserved first and last residue. D genes are given only for firm matches. Size tells how often a clone was seen (once, few, many) or the class of an expanded clone, and some rows leave it out.

TRBV12-3/TRBV12-4	TRBJ2-5	TRBD2	once	TGTGCCAGCAGTTTTGAGTGGACTAGCGGTCAAGAGACCCAGTACTTC	CASSFEWTSGQETQYF
TRBV5-4	TRBJ1-2	.	.	TGTGCCAGCAGCAGGGCCGGGAGGAGCACCTTC	CASSRAGRSTF
TRBV5-6	TRBJ2-7	TRBD2	.	TGTGCCAGCAGCCACGGGACTAGCGGCTCCTACGAGCAGTACTTC	CASSHGTSGSYEQYF
TRBV19	TRBJ2-7	.	.	TGTGCCAGTAGTATAAAGGGACCAACTTACGAGCAGTACTTC	CASSIKGPTYEQYF
TRBV6-1	TRBJ2-3	TRBD2	few	TGTGCCAGCAGCCCTAGCGGGGGGGCCACCGATACGCAGTATTTT	CASSPSGGATDTQYF
TRBV6-1	TRBJ1-1	.	.	TGTGCCAGCAGTGGGGGGGCCCACACTGAAGCTTTCTTT	CASSGGAHTEAFF
TRBV13	TRBJ2-1	.	.	TGTGCCAGCAGCTCCCCCACGGGGGATGAGCAGTTCTTC	CASSSPTGDEQFF
TRBV5-6	TRBJ2-4	TRBD2	.	TGTGCCAGCAGATCGGGGGGGCCGGGCAAAAACATTCAGTACTTC	CASRSGGPGKNIQYF
TRBV7-9	TRBJ2-7	.	.	TGTGCCAGCAGCTCCTACGGGTCCGGAGACGAGCAGTACTTC	CASSSYGSGDEQYF
TRBV7-9	TRBJ1-1	.	.	TGTGCCAGCAGCTTAGCAGGGAGGGTAGCTTTCTTT	CASSLAGRVAFF
TRBV2	TRBJ2-5	.	.	TGTGCCAGCAGTGAATGGCGGCAAGAGACCCAGTACTTC	CASSEWRQETQYF
TRBV5-1	TRBJ2-5	TRBD2	.	TGCGCCAGCAGCTTGGTTTGGACTAGCCACCGTATCCAGTACTTC	CASSLVWTSHRIQYF
TRBV7-9	TRBJ2-7	.	.	TGTGCCAGCAGCGCGGGTGCCTCTTGGAGCGAGCAGTACTTC	CASSAGASWSEQYF
TRBV19	TRBJ1-5	.	.	TGTGCCCTCGGGGCAGGCAATCAGCCCCAGCATTTT	CALGAGNQPQHF
TRBV9	TRBJ2-2	.	.	TGTGCCACCCGGAGGGGGGGGGACACCGGGGAGCTGTTTTTT	CATRRGGDTGELFF
TRBV5-6	TRBJ2-1	.	once	TGTGCCAGCAGCTCGGGAATTGAGGCGGCCTACAATGAGCAGTTCTTC	CASSSGIEAAYNEQFF
TRBV5-1	TRBJ1-4	.	.	TGCGCCAGCAGCTTGATGGGGTTGCGTTTTGGTGGCCCTGAAAAACTGTTTTTT	CASSLMGLRFGGPEKLFF
TRBV29-1	TRBJ2-3	.	.	TGCAGCGCCGGCCCCCTGGGATCTAGCACAGATACGCAGTATTTT	CSAGPLGSSTDTQYF
TRBV7-9	TRBJ1-4	TRBD1	once	TGTGCCAGCAGCTTAGGATTTGGGACAGGGGCTGAAAAACTGTTTTTT	CASSLGFGTGAEKLFF
TRBV11-2	TRBJ2-1	TRBD1	.	TGTGCCAGCAGCCCGACAGGGGCGTCCTCCTACAATGAGCAGTTCTTC	CASSPTGASSYNEQFF
TRBV6-1	TRBJ2-5	.	.	TGTGCCAGCAGTGAAGACCCTACTTGGTTGCAAGAGACCCAGTACTTC	CASSEDPTWLQETQYF
TRBV7-2	TRBJ1-2	.	.	TGTGCCAGCAGCGTTTACAGGGCTAACTATGGCTACACCTTC	CASSVYRANYGYTF
TRBV27	TRBJ1-2	TRBD1	.	TGTGCCAGCAGTTTCGGGGGACAGGCTGGCTACACCTTC	CASSFGGQAGYTF
TRBV5-6	TRBJ1-3	.	.	TGTGCCAGCAGCTTGGCCGGACTGGATGGAAACACCATATATTTT	CASSLAGLDGNTIYF
TRBV30	TRBJ1-5	.	.	TGTGCCTGGAGGAGGGGGGAGGGAGGCAATCAGCCCCAGCATTTT	CAWRRGEGGNQPQHF
TRBV14	TRBJ2-3	TRBD2	.	TGTGCCAGCAGCCAACCGGGGGGGCCCCCCGATACGCAGTATTTT	CASSQPGGPPDTQYF
TRBV4-1	TRBJ2-1	TRBD2	.	TGCGCCAGCAGCCAAGGCGCGGGAGGGATTGTCAATGAGCAGTTCTTC	CASSQGAGGIVNEQFF
TRBV15	TRBJ2-7	.	once	TGTGCCACCAGCAGAGGTGGGGGAGAAACAGGGAATTCCTACGAGCAGTACTTC	CATSRGGGETGNSYEQYF
TRBV7-3	TRBJ1-5	TRBD1	.	TGTGCCAGCAGCGTACAGGGGAACAATCAGCCCCAGCATTTT	CASSVQGNNQPQHF
TRBV7-9	TRBJ2-5	TRBD2	.	TGTGCCAGCAGCCTCCCGACCAAGCGGGGGCCCCAAGAGACCCAGTACTTC	CASSLPTKRGPQETQYF
TRBV5-8	TRBJ2-3	.	.	TGTGCCAGCAGCTTGGGTACCGCCACAGATACGCAGTATTTT	CASSLGTATDTQYF
TRBV7-9	TRBJ2-4	.	.	TGTGCCAGCAGCTTAGTGACCGGTCGGGCGGGGATTCAGTACTTC	CASSLVTGRAGIQYF
TRBV7-9	TRBJ1-4	.	few	TGTGCCAGCAGCTTGGGTGATGAAAAACTGTTTTTT	CASSLGDEKLFF
TRBV30	TRBJ2-1	TRBD1	.	TGTGCCTGCCATACCACAGGGGGTCATGAGCAGTTCTTC	CACHTTGGHEQFF
TRBV27	TRBJ2-7	.	.	TGTGCCAGCAGTTCAGGACAGGGAGGGTCCTACGAGCAGTACTTC	CASSSGQGGSYEQYF
TRBV14	TRBJ2-2	TRBD1	.	TGTGCCAGCAGCTACAGGGGGCTCAGAGCTGGGGAGCTGTTTTTT	CASSYRGLRAGELFF
TRBV9	TRBJ2-2	TRBD1	.	TGTGCCAACAGCGTACCTTCGGGACAGGAGGTTCACACCGGGGAGCTGTTTTTT	CANSVPSGQEVHTGELFF
TRBV7-9	TRBJ1-4	TRBD1	.	TGTGCCAGCAGCTCCGCGACAGGGGATGAAAAACTGTTTTTT	CASSSATGDEKLFF
TRBV30	TRBJ1-1	.	.	TGTGCCTGGAGTAGAGGGACACCCGGTGAAGCTTTCTTT	CAWSRGTPGEAFF